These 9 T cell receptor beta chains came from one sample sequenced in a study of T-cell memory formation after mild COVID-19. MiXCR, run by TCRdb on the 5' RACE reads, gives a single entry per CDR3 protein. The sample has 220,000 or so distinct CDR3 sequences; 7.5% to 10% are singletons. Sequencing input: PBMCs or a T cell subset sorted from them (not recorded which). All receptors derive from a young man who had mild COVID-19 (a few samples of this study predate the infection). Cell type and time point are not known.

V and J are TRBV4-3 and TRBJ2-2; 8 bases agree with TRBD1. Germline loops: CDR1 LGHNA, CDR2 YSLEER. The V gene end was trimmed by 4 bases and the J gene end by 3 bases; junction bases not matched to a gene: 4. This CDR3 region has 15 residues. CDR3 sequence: CASSPLTGDTGELFF. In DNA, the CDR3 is TGCGCCAGCAGCCCCCTGACAGGGGACACCGGGGAGCTGTTTTTT.

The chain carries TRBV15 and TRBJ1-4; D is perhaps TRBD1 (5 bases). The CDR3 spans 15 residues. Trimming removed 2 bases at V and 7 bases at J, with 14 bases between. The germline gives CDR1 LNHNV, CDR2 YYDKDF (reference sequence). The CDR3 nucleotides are TGTGCCACCAGCAGACCCAGGGCTTGGGGTGAAAAACTGTTTTTT. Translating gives CATSRPRAWGEKLFF.

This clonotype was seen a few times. The CDR3 is CASTISGGAENIQYF. CDR3 bases: TGTGCCAGCACGATCAGCGGGGGGGCGGAAAACATTCAGTACTTC. The chain recombines TRBV21-1 with TRBJ2-4; the D segment call TRBD2 is taken from the table without a DNA check. TRBV21-1 is noted as a pseudogene. The length of the CDR3 is 15 residues.

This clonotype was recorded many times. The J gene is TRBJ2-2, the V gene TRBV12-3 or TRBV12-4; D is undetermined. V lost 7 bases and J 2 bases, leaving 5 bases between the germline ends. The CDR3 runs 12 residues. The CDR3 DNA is TGTGCCAGCAATCAAAACACCGGGGAGCTGTTTTTT. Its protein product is CASNQNTGELFF.

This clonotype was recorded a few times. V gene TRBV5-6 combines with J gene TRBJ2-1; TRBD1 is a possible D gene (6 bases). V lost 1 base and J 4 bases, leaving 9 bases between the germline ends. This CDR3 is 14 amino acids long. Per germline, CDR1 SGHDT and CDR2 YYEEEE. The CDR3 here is CASSLSDRYNEQFF. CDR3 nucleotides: TGTGCCAGCAGCTTGTCGGACAGATACAATGAGCAGTTCTTC.

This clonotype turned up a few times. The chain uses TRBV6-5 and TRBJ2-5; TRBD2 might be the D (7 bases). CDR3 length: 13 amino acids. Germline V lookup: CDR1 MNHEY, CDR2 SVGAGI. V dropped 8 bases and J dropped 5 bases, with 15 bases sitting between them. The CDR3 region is CASAGAPRETQYF. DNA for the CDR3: TGTGCCAGCGCGGGGGCCCCCCGGGAGACCCAGTACTTC.

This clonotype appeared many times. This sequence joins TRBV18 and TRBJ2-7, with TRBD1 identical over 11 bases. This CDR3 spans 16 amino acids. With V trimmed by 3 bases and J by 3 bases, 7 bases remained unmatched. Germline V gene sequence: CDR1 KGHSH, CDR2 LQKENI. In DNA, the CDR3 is TGTGCCAGCTCACCCAACGGGGGACAGGGGGTCTACGAGCAGTACTTC. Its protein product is CASSPNGGQGVYEQYF.

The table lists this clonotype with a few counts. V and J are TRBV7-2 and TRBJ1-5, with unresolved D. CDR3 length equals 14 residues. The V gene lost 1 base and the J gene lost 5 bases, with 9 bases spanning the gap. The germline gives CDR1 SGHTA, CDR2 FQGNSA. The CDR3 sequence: CASSLVLADQPQHF. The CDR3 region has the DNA TGTGCCAGCAGCTTAGTTTTGGCCGATCAGCCCCAGCATTTT.

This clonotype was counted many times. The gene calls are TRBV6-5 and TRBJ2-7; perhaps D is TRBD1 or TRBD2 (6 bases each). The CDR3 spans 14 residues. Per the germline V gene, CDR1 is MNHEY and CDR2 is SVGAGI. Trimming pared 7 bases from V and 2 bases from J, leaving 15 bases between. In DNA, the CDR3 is TGTGCCAGCAAAGAGGCGGGACAACCCTACGAGCAGTACTTC. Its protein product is CASKEAGQPYEQYF.